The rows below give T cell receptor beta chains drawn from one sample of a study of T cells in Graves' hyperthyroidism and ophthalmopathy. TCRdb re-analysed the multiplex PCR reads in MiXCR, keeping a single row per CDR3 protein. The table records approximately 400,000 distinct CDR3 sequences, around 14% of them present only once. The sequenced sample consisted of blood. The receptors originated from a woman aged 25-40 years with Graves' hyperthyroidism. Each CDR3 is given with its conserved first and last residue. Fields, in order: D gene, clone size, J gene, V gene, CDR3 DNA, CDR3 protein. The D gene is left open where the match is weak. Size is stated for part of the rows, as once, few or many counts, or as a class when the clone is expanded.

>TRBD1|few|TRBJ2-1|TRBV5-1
TGCGCCAGCAGCAGTACACCGACCGGGACAGGGGGTCGGAATGAGCAGTTCTTC
CASSSTPTGTGGRNEQFF
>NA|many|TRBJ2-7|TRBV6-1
TGTGCCAGCACTTCGACTAGCTACGAGCAGTACTTC
CASTSTSYEQYF
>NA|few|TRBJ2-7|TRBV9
TGTGCCAGCAGCCCGGACCAACGGCGGGAGCAGTACTTC
CASSPDQRREQYF
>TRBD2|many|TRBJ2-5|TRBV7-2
TGTGCCAGCAGCCCCTCAGTCCCGGGACTAGCGGGTGTGGAGACCCAGTACTTC
CASSPSVPGLAGVETQYF
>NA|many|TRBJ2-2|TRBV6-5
TGTGCCAGCAGTTACTCGAGTGGATACACCGGGGAGCTGTTTTTT
CASSYSSGYTGELFF
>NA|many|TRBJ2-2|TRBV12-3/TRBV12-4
TGTGCCAGCAGTTTAATGGGAGGAACGGCCGGGGAGCTGTTTTTT
CASSLMGGTAGELFF
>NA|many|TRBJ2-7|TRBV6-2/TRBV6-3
TGTGCCAGCAGTTACCCGCTCTCGAGAAGGGGCTCCTACGAGCAGTACTTC
CASSYPLSRRGSYEQYF
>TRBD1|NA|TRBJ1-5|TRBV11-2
TGTGCCAGCAGCTTAGGACAGGGAGATAGCAATCAGCCCCAGCATTTT
CASSLGQGDSNQPQHF
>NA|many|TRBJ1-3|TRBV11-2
TGTGCCAGCAGCTTAAGTGACAGCTCTGGAAACACCATATATTTT
CASSLSDSSGNTIYF
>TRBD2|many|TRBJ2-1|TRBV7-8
TGTGCCAGCAGCTTCCTAGCGGGAGGGCCCGCCAATGAGCAGTTCTTC
CASSFLAGGPANEQFF
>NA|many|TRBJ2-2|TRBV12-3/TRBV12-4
TGTGCCAGCAGTTTTTTGGTCAGTCTGTTATCAGAACGGAACACCGGGGAGCTGTTTTTT
CASSFLVSLLSERNTGELFF
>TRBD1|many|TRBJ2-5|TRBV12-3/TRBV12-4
TGTGCCAGCAGTCCGCGACAGGGGCTCTGGGAGACCCAGTACTTC
CASSPRQGLWETQYF
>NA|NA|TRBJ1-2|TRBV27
TGTGCCAGCAGGTTCAGGGAAGGGCCCTATGGCTACACCTTC
CASRFREGPYGYTF
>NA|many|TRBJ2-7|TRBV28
TGTGCCAGCATTGGTCTGACTGCGCAGTACTTC
CASIGLTAQYF
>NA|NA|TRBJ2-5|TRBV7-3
TGTGCCAGCAGCTTTCGGCCGGGGGTGGAGACCCAGTACTTC
CASSFRPGVETQYF
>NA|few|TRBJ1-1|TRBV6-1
TGTGCCAGCAGTCGTCGATGGGACACTGAAGCTTTCTTT
CASSRRWDTEAFF
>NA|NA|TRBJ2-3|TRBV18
TGTGCCAGCTCAGAAACGGGACTCCTAACTAGCACAGATACGCAGTATTTT
CASSETGLLTSTDTQYF
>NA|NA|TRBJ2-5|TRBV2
TGTGCCAGCAGGGAGGGACGGCAAGAGACCCAGTACTTC
CASREGRQETQYF
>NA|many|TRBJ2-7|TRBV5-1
TGCGCCAGCATGGGAGGGGGCTACGAGCAGTACTTC
CASMGGGYEQYF
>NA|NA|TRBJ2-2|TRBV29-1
TGCAGCGTTGAGCTTCTTGGGACCGGGGAGCTGTTTTTT
CSVELLGTGELFF
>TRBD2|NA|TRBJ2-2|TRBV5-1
TGCGCCAGCAGCACCAGCGGGAGCGGTACCGGGGAGCTGTTTTTT
CASSTSGSGTGELFF
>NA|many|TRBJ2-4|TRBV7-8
TGTGCCAGCAGCTCAGGTGGGGTAGCCAAAAACATTCAGTACTTC
CASSSGGVAKNIQYF
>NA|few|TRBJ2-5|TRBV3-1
TGTGCCAACAGCCAAGAACCTCCCTCGGAGACCCAGTACTTC
CANSQEPPSETQYF
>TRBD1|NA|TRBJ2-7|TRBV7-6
TGTGCCAGCAGCCCTTCGCAGGACAGGAGACCCTACGAGCAGTACTTC
CASSPSQDRRPYEQYF
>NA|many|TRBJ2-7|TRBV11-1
TGTGCCAGCAGTTACTTACAGGCCTACGAGCAGTACTTC
CASSYLQAYEQYF
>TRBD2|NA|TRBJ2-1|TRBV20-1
TGCAGTGCAGGGACTAGCGCTGAGCAGTTCTTC
CSAGTSAEQFF
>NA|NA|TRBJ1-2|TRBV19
TGTGCCAGTAGCCGGGGGGCCCCCGCTAACTATGGCTACACCTTC
CASSRGAPANYGYTF
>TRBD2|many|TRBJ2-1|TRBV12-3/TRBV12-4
TGTGCCAGCAGCCCGCTAGCGGGGAGAAGCGGTGAGCAGTTCTTC
CASSPLAGRSGEQFF
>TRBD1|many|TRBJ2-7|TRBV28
TGTGCCAGCAGTCAACCGACAGGGGGTTTGTACGAGCAGTACTTC
CASSQPTGGLYEQYF
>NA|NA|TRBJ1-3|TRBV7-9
TGTGCCAGCAGCCTCCGGACGGCTACGGGAAACACCATATATTTT
CASSLRTATGNTIYF
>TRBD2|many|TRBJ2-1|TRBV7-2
TGTGCCAGCAGCCCCCGGGGGACTAGCGGGGTGACTGGGCAGTTCTTC
CASSPRGTSGVTGQFF
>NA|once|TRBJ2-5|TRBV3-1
TGTGCCAGCAGCCAAGGTCCGACGATGGAGGCGGGAGAGACCCAGTACTTC
CASSQGPTMEAGETQYF
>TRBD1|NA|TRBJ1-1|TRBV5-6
TGTGCCAGCACCGGACAGGCCCCCTCAGAAGCTTTCTTT
CASTGQAPSEAFF
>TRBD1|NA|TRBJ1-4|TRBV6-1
TGTGCCAGCAGTGGGGACAGGGTTCGGGGTGAAAAACTGTTTTTT
CASSGDRVRGEKLFF
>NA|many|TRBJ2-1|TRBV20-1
TGCAGTGCTAGATGGGGGACAAATTCCTACAATGAGCAGTTCTTC
CSARWGTNSYNEQFF
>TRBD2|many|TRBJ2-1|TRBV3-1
TGTGCCAGCAGCCAAGTCGGCGGGAGATTGGCCAACTCCTACAATGAGCAGTTCTTC
CASSQVGGRLANSYNEQFF
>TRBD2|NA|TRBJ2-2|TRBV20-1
TGCAGTGCCCCAGGGAGGGAGGCGAAGGCCGGGGAGCTGTTTTTT
CSAPGREAKAGELFF
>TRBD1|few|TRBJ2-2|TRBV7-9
TGTGCCAGCAGACGAACTGGACAGGGGGATTCCGGGGAGCTGTTTTTT
CASRRTGQGDSGELFF
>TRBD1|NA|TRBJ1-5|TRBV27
TGTGCCAGCAGTTTAACTAACTTTGGACAGGGGAGGCAGCCCCAGCATTTT
CASSLTNFGQGRQPQHF
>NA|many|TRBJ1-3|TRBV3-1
TGTGCCAGCAGCCCTCATGGGGGGGCGCTTGGAAACACCATATATTTT
CASSPHGGALGNTIYF
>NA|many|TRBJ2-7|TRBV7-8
TGTGCCAGCAGCATACAGGGCTTCTCCTACGAGCAGTACTTC
CASSIQGFSYEQYF
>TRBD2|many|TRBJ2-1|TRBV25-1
TGTGCCAGCAGTGTATCACTAGCGGGAGTTGGTGAGCAGTTCTTC
CASSVSLAGVGEQFF
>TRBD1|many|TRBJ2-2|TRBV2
TGTGCCAGCACTCGGGACAGCTCGAACACCGGGGAGCTGTTTTTT
CASTRDSSNTGELFF
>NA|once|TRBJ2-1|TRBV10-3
TGTACCATCAGTGAGTCGCCCGGGACGGTGACTTCGGGGAGCACCTACAATGAGCAGTTCTTC
CTISESPGTVTSGSTYNEQFF
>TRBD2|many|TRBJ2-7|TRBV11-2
TGTGCCATCACGGGACTAGCGGGAAATTACGAGCAGTACTTC
CAITGLAGNYEQYF
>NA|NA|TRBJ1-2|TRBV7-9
NA
CASSPAVSFGAGTF
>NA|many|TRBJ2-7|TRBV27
TGTGCCAGCAGTTTAGTTTACAGGACCTACGAGCAGTACTTC
CASSLVYRTYEQYF